This TCR beta chain was recovered during a study of T-cell reconstitution after alpha-beta-depleted transplantation in children. A library of TCRbeta sequences, prepared with unique molecular identifiers, was generated. TCRdb reanalysed the PCR reads using MiXCR and keeps one entry per CDR3 protein. The table shows 200,000 to 250,000 distinct CDR3 sequences, with about 24% occurring only once. Findings of the study overall: After one year, T-cell counts and TCRbeta diversity mostly came from new T cells. Expanded graft clones numbering several hundred reportedly gave rise to alpha-beta T cells about two months after transplant.

This clonotype has just a few counts. The antigen is unknown. Trimming cost V 7 bases and J 0 bases, with 9 bases left between them. The CDR3 is 13 amino acids. The sample in question was PBMCs, mostly from graft donor cells, obtained 360 days after TCRalphabeta/CD19-depleted stem cell transplant. V is TRBV12-3 or TRBV12-4 and J is TRBJ1-1, with a weak D call TRBD1 (5 bases). This receptor was identified in a female patient aged 2 to 10 who had a stem cell transplant for congenital amegakaryocytic thrombocytopenia, so the T cells may come from the graft donor. The CDR3 nucleotides read TGTGCCAGCAAAGACAGATTGAACACTGAAGCTTTCTTT. Encoded protein: CASKDRLNTEAFF.